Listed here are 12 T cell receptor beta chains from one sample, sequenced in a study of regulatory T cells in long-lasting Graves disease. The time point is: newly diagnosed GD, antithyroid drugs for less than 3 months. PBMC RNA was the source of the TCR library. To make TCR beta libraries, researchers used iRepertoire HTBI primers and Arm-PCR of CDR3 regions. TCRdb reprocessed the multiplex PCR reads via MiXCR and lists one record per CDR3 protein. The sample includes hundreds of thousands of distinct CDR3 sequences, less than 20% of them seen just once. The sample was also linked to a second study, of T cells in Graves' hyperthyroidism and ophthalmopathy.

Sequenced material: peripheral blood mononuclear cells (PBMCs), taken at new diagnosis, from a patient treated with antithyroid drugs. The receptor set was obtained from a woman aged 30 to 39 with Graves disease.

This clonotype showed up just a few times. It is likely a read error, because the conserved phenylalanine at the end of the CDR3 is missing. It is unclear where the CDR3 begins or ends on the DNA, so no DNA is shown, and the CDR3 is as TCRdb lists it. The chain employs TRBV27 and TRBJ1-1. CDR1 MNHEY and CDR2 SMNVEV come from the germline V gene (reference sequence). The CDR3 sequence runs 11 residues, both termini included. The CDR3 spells CASKKKGEAFL.

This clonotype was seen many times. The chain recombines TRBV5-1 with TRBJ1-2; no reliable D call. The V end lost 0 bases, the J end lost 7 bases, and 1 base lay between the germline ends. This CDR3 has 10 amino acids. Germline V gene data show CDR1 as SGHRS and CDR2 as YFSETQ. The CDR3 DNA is TGCGCCAGCAGCTTGGGTGGCTACACCTTC. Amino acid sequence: CASSLGGYTF.

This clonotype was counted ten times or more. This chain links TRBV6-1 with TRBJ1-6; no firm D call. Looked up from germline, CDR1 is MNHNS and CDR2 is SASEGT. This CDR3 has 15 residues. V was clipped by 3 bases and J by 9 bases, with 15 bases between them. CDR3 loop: CASSEGSPTISPLHF. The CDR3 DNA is TGTGCCAGCAGTGAGGGTTCCCCAACCATTTCACCCCTCCACTTT.

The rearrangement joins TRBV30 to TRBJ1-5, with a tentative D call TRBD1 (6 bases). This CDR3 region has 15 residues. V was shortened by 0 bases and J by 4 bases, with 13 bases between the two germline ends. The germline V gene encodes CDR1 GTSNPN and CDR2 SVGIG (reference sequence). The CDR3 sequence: CAWSVGGLGNQPQHF. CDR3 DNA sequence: TGTGCCTGGAGTGTAGGGGGTCTCGGAAATCAGCCCCAGCATTTT.

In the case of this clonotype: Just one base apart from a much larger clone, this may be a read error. Written as DNA, the CDR3 is TGCGTCAGCAACGCGGGGGGTCTTTCCGAGCAGTACTTC. Residues: CVSNAGGLSEQYF. The chain couples TRBV5-1 to TRBJ2-7, with TRBD2 identical over 8 bases. The CDR3 totals 13 residues. Germline V gene lookup returns CDR1 SGHRS and CDR2 YFSETQ.

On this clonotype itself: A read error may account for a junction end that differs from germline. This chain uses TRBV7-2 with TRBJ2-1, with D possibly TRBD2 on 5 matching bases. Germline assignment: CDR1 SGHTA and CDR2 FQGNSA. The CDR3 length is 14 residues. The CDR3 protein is CASSLSVASNERFF. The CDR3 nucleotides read TGTGCCAGCAGCTTATCAGTAGCGTCCAATGAGCGGTTCTTC.

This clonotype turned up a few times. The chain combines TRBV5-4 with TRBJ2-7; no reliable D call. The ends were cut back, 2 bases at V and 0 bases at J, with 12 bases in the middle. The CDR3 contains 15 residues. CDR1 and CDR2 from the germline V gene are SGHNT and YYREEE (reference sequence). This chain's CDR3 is CASSFSAESSYEQYF. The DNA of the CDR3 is TGTGCCAGCAGCTTCTCGGCGGAAAGCTCCTACGAGCAGTACTTC.

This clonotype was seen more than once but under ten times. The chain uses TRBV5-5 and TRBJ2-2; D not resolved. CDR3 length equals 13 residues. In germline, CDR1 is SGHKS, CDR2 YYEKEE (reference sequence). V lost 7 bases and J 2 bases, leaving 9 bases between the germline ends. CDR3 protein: CASGSQNTGELFF. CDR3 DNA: TGTGCCAGCGGCTCGCAAAACACCGGGGAGCTGTTTTTT.

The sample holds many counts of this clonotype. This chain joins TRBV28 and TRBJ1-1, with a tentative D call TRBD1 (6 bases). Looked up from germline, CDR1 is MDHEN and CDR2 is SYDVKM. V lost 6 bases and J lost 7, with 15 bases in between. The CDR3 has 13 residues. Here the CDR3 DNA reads TGTGCCAGCAGCCGAGGGGGTTTCGGTGAAGCTTTCTTT. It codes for CASSRGGFGEAFF.

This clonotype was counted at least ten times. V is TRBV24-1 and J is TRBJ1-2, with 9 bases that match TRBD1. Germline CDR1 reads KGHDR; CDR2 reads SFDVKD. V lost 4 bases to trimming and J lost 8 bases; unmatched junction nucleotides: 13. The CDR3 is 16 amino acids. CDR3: CATSEDDRDRAGGYTF. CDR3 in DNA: TGTGCCACCAGTGAGGATGACCGGGACAGGGCTGGAGGCTACACCTTC.

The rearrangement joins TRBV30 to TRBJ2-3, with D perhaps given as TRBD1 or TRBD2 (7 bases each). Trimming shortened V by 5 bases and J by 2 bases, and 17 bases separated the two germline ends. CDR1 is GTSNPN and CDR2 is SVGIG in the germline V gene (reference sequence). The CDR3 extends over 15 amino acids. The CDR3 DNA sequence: TGTGCCTGGGGCTCAGGGGGGGGGCCCACAGATACGCAGTATTTT. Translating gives CAWGSGGGPTDTQYF.

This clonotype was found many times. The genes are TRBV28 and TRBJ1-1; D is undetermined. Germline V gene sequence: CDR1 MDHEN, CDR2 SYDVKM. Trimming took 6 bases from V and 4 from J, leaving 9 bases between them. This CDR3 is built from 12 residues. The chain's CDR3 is CASRTPPTEAFF. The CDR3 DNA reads TGTGCCAGCAGGACCCCTCCCACTGAAGCTTTCTTT.